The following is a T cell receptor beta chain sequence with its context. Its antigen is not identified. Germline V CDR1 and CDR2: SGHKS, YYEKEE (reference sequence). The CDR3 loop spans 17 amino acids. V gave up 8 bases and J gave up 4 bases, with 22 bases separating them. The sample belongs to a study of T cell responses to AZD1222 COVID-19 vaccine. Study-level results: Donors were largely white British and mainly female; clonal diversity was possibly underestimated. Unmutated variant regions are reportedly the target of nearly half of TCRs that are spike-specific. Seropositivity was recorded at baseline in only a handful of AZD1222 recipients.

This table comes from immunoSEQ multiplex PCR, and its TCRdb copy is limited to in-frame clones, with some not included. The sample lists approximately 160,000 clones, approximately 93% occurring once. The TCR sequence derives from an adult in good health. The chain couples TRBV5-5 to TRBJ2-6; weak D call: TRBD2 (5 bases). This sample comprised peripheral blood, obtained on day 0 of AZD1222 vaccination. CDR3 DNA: TGTGCCAGACGCCGGATCCCTGGACTTAGCGGGGCCAACGTCCTGACTTTC. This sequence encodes CARRRIPGLSGANVLTF.